This TCR beta chain was sequenced for a study of shared clonotypes between healthy human individuals. Germline V gives CDR1 MNHEY, CDR2 SVGAGI. Trimming at V came to 5 bases and at J to 0 bases, leaving 7 bases not matched to a gene. The length of the CDR3 is 15 residues. Comment on this clone: Its target is not known.

The authors ran the assay at deep level. How the authors handled the data: Filtering differed since immunoSEQ provided only junctions, with no quality scores. The data were produced by immunoSEQ multiplex PCR, yet TCRdb's version contains in-frame clones alone and is incomplete. The V and J calls and clone size are taken from that table; D and trimming were inferred from the DNA. Of about 2.3 million clones listed, 85% to 95% are singletons. Study observations and caveats: Naive subsets, compared against memory subsets, generally had larger estimated richness values.

Sequencing used naive CD4+ T cells from PBMCs. Documented subset: CD45RA+ positively selected. The chain joins TRBV6-5 to TRBJ2-7; TRBD1 matches 7 bases. The receptor comes from a man younger than 35 in good health. Some clones in this sample may be carry-over from other donors' samples. CDR3 DNA: TGTGCCAGCAGTGTTTTGACAGGGAGCTCCTACGAGCAGTACTTC. Translated, it gives CASSVLTGSSYEQYF.